One and the same sample provided the 32 T cell receptor beta chains below, sequenced in a study of T cells after yellow fever vaccination. TCRdb re-analysed the 5' RACE reads in MiXCR, keeping a single row per CDR3 protein. Counted here are a few hundred thousand distinct CDR3 sequences, around 7% occurring once; the ten biggest clones make up roughly a sixth. Source: PBMCs, taken around 45 days after the first yellow fever vaccination. Receptors were obtained from a man younger than 35 who received the YFV17D yellow fever vaccine.

This clonotype was recorded a few times. V usage is TRBV28 and J usage is TRBJ1-2, with D possibly TRBD1 on 5 matching bases. Trimming took 8 bases from V and 2 from J, leaving 18 bases between them. In germline, CDR1 is MDHEN, CDR2 SYDVKM. This CDR3 has 15 amino acids. CDR3 DNA sequence: TGTGCCAGCGATACGCTCGGACAACAGAACTATGGCTACACCTTC. Translation gives CASDTLGQQNYGYTF.

This clonotype occurred a few times. The V and J genes are TRBV7-2 and TRBJ2-1, with D uncertain. The V gene's germline CDR1 is SGHTA and CDR2 FQGNSA. The V gene lost 3 bases and the J gene lost 8 bases, with 11 bases spanning the gap. The CDR3 totals 13 residues. CDR3 sequence (DNA): TGTGCCAGCAGCTTCGACAAGTACGATGAGCAGTTCTTC. Translation gives CASSFDKYDEQFF.

The CDR3 spells CSVRIAAKSTDTQYF. The CDR3 DNA reads TGCAGCGTCCGCATAGCGGCTAAGAGCACAGATACGCAGTATTTT. The rearrangement uses TRBV29-1 and TRBJ2-3, with D perhaps TRBD2 (6 bases). Trimming removed 6 bases from V and 0 bases from J, with 16 bases in between. This CDR3 comprises 15 residues. Looked up from germline, CDR1 is SQVTM and CDR2 is ANQGSEA.

This clonotype was seen only a few times. V gene TRBV7-2 combines with J gene TRBJ2-5, with D possibly TRBD1 on 5 matching bases. Between the trimmed V and J ends, which lost 1 base and 13 bases, there was a span of 22 bases. CDR3 length equals 15 residues. Per germline, CDR1 SGHTA and CDR2 FQGNSA. The CDR3, as DNA: TGTGCCAGCAGCTTAGGCGACCGTGGTGGGGCAGTTTGGTACTTC. This sequence encodes CASSLGDRGGAVWYF.

Many counts were recorded for this clonotype. The chain joins TRBV5-1 to TRBJ2-4; a possible D gene is TRBD1 (6 bases). The CDR3 has 16 amino acids. The ends were cut back, 4 bases at V and 2 bases at J, with 16 bases in the middle. Germline CDR1 reads SGHRS; CDR2 reads YFSETQ. The CDR3 nucleotides are TGCGCCAGCAGCGATGGAGTGGACAGACCCAAAAACATTCAGTACTTC. Residues: CASSDGVDRPKNIQYF.

A few counts support this clonotype. Written as DNA, the CDR3 is TGCAGTGCTCCCCGACAGGCCGGCAATGAGCAGTTCTTC. This gives the protein CSAPRQAGNEQFF. V is TRBV20-1 and J is TRBJ2-1, with D possibly being TRBD1 (6 bases). V was pared by 5 bases and J by 6 bases, with 14 bases between. Germline CDR1 and CDR2: DFQATT and SNEGSKA (reference sequence). This CDR3 has 13 amino acids.

This chain uses TRBV12-3 or TRBV12-4 with TRBJ2-5; the D gene is possibly TRBD1 (6 bases). V lost 7 bases to trimming and J lost 0 bases, with 9 bases between them. The length of the CDR3 is 13 residues. CDR3 coding DNA: TGTGCCAGCAATACAGGGAACCAAGAGACCCAGTACTTC. Protein: CASNTGNQETQYF.

This clonotype appeared a few times. J is TRBJ2-4 and V is TRBV7-9; a possible D gene is TRBD2 (6 bases). CDR3 size: 14 residues. CDR1 SEHNR and CDR2 FQNEAQ come from the germline V gene (reference sequence). Trimming took off 5 bases at V and 4 bases at J, with 12 bases between the two ends. CDR3 DNA: TGTGCCAGCAGCGGAGGGACGGAGAAAAACATTCAGTACTTC. This translates into CASSGGTEKNIQYF.

The J gene is TRBJ1-2, the V gene TRBV7-9, with D uncertain. The germline CDR1 and CDR2 sequences are SEHNR and FQNEAQ (reference sequence). The V gene lost 5 bases and the J gene lost 4 bases, with 14 bases spanning the gap. The CDR3 has 14 residues. CDR3 residues: CASSEGRNVYGYTF. Written as DNA, the CDR3 is TGTGCCAGCAGCGAAGGACGGAACGTCTATGGCTACACCTTC.

The chain links TRBV5-6 to TRBJ2-7; the D gene is possibly TRBD2 (5 bases). This CDR3 region has 14 residues. Germline V CDR1 and CDR2: SGHDT, YYEEEE. Trimming left V 8 bases short and J 0 bases short, with 15 bases between. The CDR3 coding sequence is TGTGCCAGGAGCCTCGGACTTCCCTCCTACGAGCAGTACGTC. As protein: CARSLGLPSYEQYV.

For the CDR3, the DNA is TGCAGCGGGCGAATGGCGGGGGCTATCAATGAGCAGTTCTTC. It yields the protein CSGRMAGAINEQFF. This sequence joins TRBV29-1 and TRBJ2-1; TRBD2 might be the D (7 bases). With 7 bases removed from V and 6 bases from J, the gap between germline ends came to 19 bases. Germline CDR1 is SQVTM and CDR2 is ANQGSEA. The CDR3 runs to 14 residues.

This clonotype was seen at least ten times. The chain recombines TRBV18 with TRBJ2-5; D is undetermined. This CDR3 region has 14 residues. Germline V CDR1 and CDR2: KGHSH, LQKENI. The V and J ends lost 3 bases and 5 bases respectively, with 13 bases between them. CDR3 sequence (DNA): TGTGCCAGCTCACCCAAAACACGAGAGGAGACCCAGTACTTC. Its translation: CASSPKTREETQYF.

This clonotype was found a few times. J is TRBJ2-1 and V is TRBV12-3 or TRBV12-4; D not certain. The ends were cut back, 4 bases at V and 0 bases at J, with 7 bases in the middle. The CDR3 contains 14 residues. CDR3 region: CASSSAHSYNEQFF. CDR3 in DNA: TGTGCCAGCAGTTCCGCGCACTCCTACAATGAGCAGTTCTTC.

This clonotype has at least ten counts. The chain has TRBV7-9 and TRBJ2-1, with a possible D match to TRBD2 (6 bases). This CDR3 has 10 residues. Germline-derived CDR1 and CDR2 are SEHNR and FQNEAQ (reference sequence). V was pared by 5 bases and J by 10 bases, with 6 bases between. CDR3 nucleotides: TGTGCCAGCAGCCGGGGGGAGCAGTTCTTC. Its protein is CASSRGEQFF. The full variable domain, completed using reference TRBV7-9 and TRBJ2-1, is DTGVSQNPRHKITKRGQNVTFRCDPISEHNRLYWYRQTLGQGPEFLTYFQNEAQLEKSRLLSDRFSAERPKGSFSTLEIQRTEQGDSAMYLCASSRGEQFFGPGTRLTVL.

This clonotype was observed a few times. The genes are TRBV20-1 and TRBJ2-7; TRBD1 agrees at 8 bases. Germline CDR1 DFQATT, CDR2 SNEGSKA (reference sequence). V shed 3 bases and J 3 bases; nucleotides not matched to a gene: 4. The CDR3 is 13 amino acids. CDR3 in DNA: TGCAGTGCTAGGGGCGACAGGGGCTACGAGCAGTACTTC. Encoded protein: CSARGDRGYEQYF.

The V and J genes are TRBV7-3 and TRBJ1-2; 8 nucleotides align to TRBD1. The V and J ends lost 4 bases and 8 bases, in that order; junction bases with no gene match: 12. This CDR3 region has 15 residues. Per the germline V gene, CDR1 is SGHTA and CDR2 is FQGTGA. This CDR3 reads CASSSDRESARGYTF. In nucleotides, the CDR3 is TGTGCCAGCAGCTCGGACAGGGAGAGTGCGAGGGGCTACACCTTC.

This chain uses TRBV12-3 or TRBV12-4 with TRBJ1-1, with no clear D. Trimming stripped 3 bases from V and 1 base from J, with 12 bases between. This CDR3 has 15 amino acids. The CDR3 sequence: CASSLPPGRNTEAFF. CDR3 DNA: TGTGCCAGCAGTTTGCCCCCAGGAAGGAACACTGAAGCTTTCTTT.

This sequence joins TRBV4-1 and TRBJ2-5, with TRBD2 as a possible D gene (5 bases). The CDR3 runs to 14 residues. The ends were cut back, 1 base at V and 3 bases at J, with 9 bases in the middle. Germline loops: CDR1 MGHRA, CDR2 YSYEKL. CDR3 protein: CASSQVHGEETQYF. CDR3 bases: TGCGCCAGCAGCCAAGTCCACGGGGAAGAGACCCAGTACTTC.

The sample holds many counts of this clonotype. The V call is TRBV7-9, the J call TRBJ1-4, with 9 nucleotides matching TRBD1. The CDR3 totals 14 residues. Germline CDR1 reads SEHNR; CDR2 reads FQNEAQ (reference sequence). V shed 5 bases and J 8 bases; nucleotides not matched to a gene: 6. The CDR3 loop is CASSPGQGEEKLFF. CDR3 DNA sequence: TGTGCCAGCAGCCCGGGACAGGGAGAGGAAAAACTGTTTTTT.

This clonotype was recorded at least ten times. The chain employs TRBV6-1 and TRBJ2-3; D might be TRBD1 or TRBD2, each matching 6 bases. The V gene lost 6 bases and the J gene lost 0 bases, with 16 bases spanning the gap. The CDR3 sequence is 16 residues long. The V gene's germline CDR1 is MNHNS and CDR2 SASEGT. Here the CDR3 DNA reads TGTGCCAGCAGAGCGTACGGGGGCCTTAGCACAGATACGCAGTATTTT. It encodes CASRAYGGLSTDTQYF.

This clonotype has ten or more counts. The chain couples TRBV18 to TRBJ2-1; TRBD2 agrees at 11 bases. This CDR3 is 15 amino acids long. Germline trimming cut 6 bases from V and 5 bases from J; bases unmatched to any gene: 6. The germline V gene encodes CDR1 KGHSH and CDR2 LQKENI. CDR3 region: CASSRRLAGHNEQFF. The DNA of the CDR3 is TGTGCCAGCTCGCGCCGACTAGCGGGGCACAATGAGCAGTTCTTC.

The chain employs TRBV7-2 and TRBJ2-7, with D maybe TRBD1 (6 bases). Germline loops: CDR1 SGHTA, CDR2 FQGNSA. V lost 4 bases to trimming and J lost 3 bases, with 10 bases between them. This CDR3 has 13 amino acids. The CDR3 reads CASSSGVGYEQYV. CDR3 nucleotides: TGTGCCAGCAGCTCAGGGGTTGGCTACGAGCAGTACGTC.

This clonotype was counted only a few times. The chain couples TRBV5-1 to TRBJ1-1; D is possibly TRBD1 (5 bases). Trimming left V 6 bases short and J 0 bases short, with 12 bases between. This CDR3 comprises 14 residues. In germline, CDR1 is SGHRS, CDR2 YFSETQ. CDR3 amino acids: CASKGLSMNTEAFF. The CDR3 nucleotides read TGCGCCAGCAAGGGACTCTCGATGAACACTGAAGCTTTCTTT.

This clonotype was recorded at least ten times. The chain carries TRBV28 and TRBJ2-5; possibly TRBD1 for D (6 bases). Trimming cost V 4 bases and J 1 base, with 13 bases left between them. Germline assignment: CDR1 MDHEN and CDR2 SYDVKM. The CDR3 runs 15 residues. This chain's CDR3 is CASSSDRRTQETQYF. The CDR3 nucleotides read TGTGCCAGCAGTTCCGACAGGAGGACCCAAGAGACCCAGTACTTC.

This clonotype showed up just a few times. The V call is TRBV5-1, the J call TRBJ1-4, with 7 bases lining up with TRBD1. V dropped 4 bases and J dropped 5; count of bases not matched to a gene: 11. The CDR3 is 16 residues long. The germline V gene encodes CDR1 SGHRS and CDR2 YFSETQ. The CDR3: CASSLDPGTVNEKLFF. Written as DNA, the CDR3 is TGCGCCAGCAGCCTAGACCCCGGGACAGTGAATGAAAAACTGTTTTTT.

There are many counts of this clonotype. The chain couples TRBV20-1 to TRBJ1-3; D is uncertain. V was cut by 0 bases and J by 0 bases, with 9 bases left in between. The germline V gene encodes CDR1 DFQATT and CDR2 SNEGSKA (reference sequence). This CDR3 is 15 amino acids long. The CDR3 DNA follows: TGCAGTGCTAGAGATAGCCAGAACTCTGGAAACACCATATATTTT. Protein product: CSARDSQNSGNTIYF.

This clonotype has a count of ten or more. This rearrangement joins TRBV19 to TRBJ1-6; D perhaps matches TRBD1 (5 bases). Looked up from germline, CDR1 is LNHDA and CDR2 is SQIVND (reference sequence). Trimming cost V 6 bases and J 7 bases, with 16 bases left between them. CDR3 length: 15 residues. The chain's CDR3 is CASRLRDGYNSPLHF. The DNA of the CDR3 is TGTGCCAGTAGGCTCCGGGACGGCTACAATTCACCCCTCCACTTT.

The J gene is TRBJ2-1, the V gene TRBV14; D remains unclear. V was trimmed by 0 bases and J by 4 bases, leaving 1 base between them. The CDR3 is 12 residues long. Germline CDR1 reads SGHDN; CDR2 reads FVKESK. The CDR3, as DNA: TGTGCCAGCAGCCAAGAGTACAATGAGCAGTTCTTC. Its protein product is CASSQEYNEQFF. Using reference TRBV14 and TRBJ2-1 for the parts outside the CDR3, the full variable domain is EAGVTQFPSHSVIEKGQTVTLRCDPISGHDNLYWYRRVMGKEIKFLLHFVKESKQDESGMPNNRFLAERTGGTYSTLKVQPAELEDSGVYFCASSQEYNEQFFGPGTRLTVL.

This clonotype was recorded a few times. The chain is built from TRBV20-1 and TRBJ2-1, with 11 positions matching TRBD1. The germline V gene encodes CDR1 DFQATT and CDR2 SNEGSKA (reference sequence). V shed 5 bases, J shed 7 bases, and the junction held 7 bases outside the gene matches. The CDR3 spans 14 residues. The CDR3 nucleotides read TGCAGTGCTGGACAGGGGGCGAAGGGTAATGAGCAGTTCTTC. Its protein is CSAGQGAKGNEQFF.

The sample holds a few counts of this clonotype. The chain employs TRBV4-3 and TRBJ1-5; no firm D call. From germline, CDR1 is LGHNA and CDR2 YSLEER. The ends were cut back, 3 bases at V and 2 bases at J, with 8 bases in the middle. The CDR3 has 14 residues. The CDR3 bases are TGCGCCAGCAGCCACGCTAATGGCAATCAGCCCCAGCATTTT. Translated, it gives CASSHANGNQPQHF.

This chain connects TRBV12-3 or TRBV12-4 to TRBJ1-1; TRBD1 aligns across 7 bases. Unmatched junction bases numbered 11, after V lost 2 bases and J lost 8 bases. This CDR3 is built from 15 residues. The CDR3 sequence: CASSLRVVQGPEAFF. The CDR3 DNA follows: TGTGCCAGCAGTTTAAGGGTCGTACAGGGGCCGGAAGCTTTCTTT.

This clonotype has a handful of counts. CDR3 coding DNA: TGTGCCAGCAGCTCCGGACAGCTCCCGGAGACCCAGTACTTC. It is translated as CASSSGQLPETQYF. The V and J genes are TRBV7-2 and TRBJ2-5; maybe TRBD1 (6 bases). Looked up from germline, CDR1 is SGHTA and CDR2 is FQGNSA. The CDR3 totals 14 residues. V lost 4 bases, J lost 5 bases, and 14 bases lay in between.